The rows below give T cell receptor beta chains drawn from one sample of a study of OX40 agonist ivuxolimab in advanced cancers. TCRdb's table, derived via immunoSEQ multiplex PCR, lists solely in-frame clones and lacks some. The table records about 83,000 clones, 85% of them present only once. This specimen was CD4+ or CD8+ T cells sorted from blood, taken in a trial of the OX40 agonist ivuxolimab. Receptors were obtained from an adult with an advanced solid tumor such as melanoma, head and neck, liver or kidney cancer. Each CDR3 is given with its conserved first and last residue. D genes are given only for firm matches. For some rows the clone size is stated as once, few or many, or as a class when expanded; others skip it.

. TRBJ1-2 . TRBV5-1 TGCGCCAGCAGCTTGGGGGTTTCTAACTATGGCTACACCTTC CASSLGVSNYGYTF
. TRBJ1-6 . TRBV7-8 TGTGCCAGCAGCTCCAGGACAGCATATAATTCACCCCTCCACTTT CASSSRTAYNSPLHF
. TRBJ1-3 . TRBV6-1 TGTGCCAGCAGTGAAGCCAGATCCTACTCTGGAAACACCATATATTTT CASSEARSYSGNTIYF
. TRBJ2-7 few TRBV7-2 TGTGCCAGCAGCCGGGACACTTTCTACGAGCAGTACTTC CASSRDTFYEQYF
. TRBJ2-1 . TRBV14 TGTGCCAGCAGCCAAGAATACAATGAGCAGTTCTTC CASSQEYNEQFF
. TRBJ2-3 . TRBV9 TGTGCCAGCAGCGCCGCAGAAGATACGCAGTATTTT CASSAAEDTQYF
. TRBJ2-3 few TRBV5-1 TGCGCCAGCAGTTGGCAGGACTTTTCCACAGATACGCAGTATTTT CASSWQDFSTDTQYF
. TRBJ1-4 . TRBV7-9 TGTGCCAGCAGACAAGGAACACAGGGAGGGAATGAAAAACTGTTTTTT CASRQGTQGGNEKLFF
. TRBJ2-5 . TRBV11-1 TGTGCCAGCAGCCCCCCGGGGTCCCAAGAGACCCAGTACTTC CASSPPGSQETQYF
TRBD1 TRBJ1-2 . TRBV25-1 TGTGCCACCTCCCCGAGGACAGGGAAGGGTGACTATGGCTACACCTTC CATSPRTGKGDYGYTF
. TRBJ1-3 . TRBV5-1 TGCGCCAGCAGCCAAGATAACAGCGGAAACACCATATATTTT CASSQDNSGNTIYF
TRBD1 TRBJ1-1 . TRBV13 TGTGCCAGCAGCTTAAGATCAGGGGGCACTGAAGCTTTCTTT CASSLRSGGTEAFF
. TRBJ1-4 . TRBV6-5 TGTGCCAGCAGTTCCGCGGGGGCTCGGGTCAGAGAAAAACTGTTTTTT CASSSAGARVREKLFF
. TRBJ2-2 . TRBV4-3 TGCGCCAGCAGCCAAGTGAGGGGGGGCCTGAACACCGGGGAGCTGTTTTTT CASSQVRGGLNTGELFF
. TRBJ2-1 . TRBV7-8 TGTGCCAGCAGCTTATTCGCGGCCAATGAGCAGTTCTTC CASSLFAANEQFF
TRBD2 TRBJ2-1 . TRBV23-1 TGCGCCAGCCTTATAGCGGGGGGGACCCTTTCCCCCTACAATGAGCAGTTCTTC CASLIAGGTLSPYNEQFF
TRBD1 TRBJ1-2 . TRBV19 TGTGCCAGTAGTATCCCCGGACAGGGTGGGGGCTACACCTTC CASSIPGQGGGYTF
. TRBJ1-1 . TRBV7-9 TGTGCCAGCAGCTTAGAGGCCCCGCCTGCCGCTTTCTTT CASSLEAPPAAFF
TRBD1 TRBJ2-7 medium-sized TRBV19 TGTGCCAGTAGTTTCCGGACAGGGGGCGACGAGCAGTACTTC CASSFRTGGDEQYF
TRBD2 TRBJ2-3 . TRBV9 TGTGCCAGCAGCGTGGCGACTAGCGGGGGGCGGGCAGATACGCAGTATTTT CASSVATSGGRADTQYF